This T cell receptor (beta chain) was recovered during a study of T cell changes during pregnancy in multiple sclerosis. The repertoire was sequenced with immunoSEQ multiplex PCR; TCRdb's copy has only in-frame clones and lacks some. The top ten clones hold just under 2% of a sample with approximately 66,000 clones, approximately 92% of them seen once. Trimming cost V 2 bases and J 0 bases; bases outside gene matches: 7. This CDR3 is built from 16 residues. The germline CDR1 and CDR2 sequences are SGHRS and YFSETQ. This TCR was sampled from a female donor in good health, enrolled as a control in a pregnancy study. This sample comprised peripheral blood, obtained in the third trimester of pregnancy. The chain joins TRBV5-1 to TRBJ1-2; 7 positions match TRBD1. CDR3 coding DNA: TGCGCCAGCAGCTTCGTTACAGGGGAAGCTAACTATGGCTACACCTTC. Residues: CASSFVTGEANYGYTF.